This T cell receptor beta chain was profiled in a study of cytomegalovirus exposure and HLA in healthy donors. Study-wide context: For the approximately 420 genotyped donors, roughly 80% fell within the Caucasian-associated ancestry cluster. Points from the study as a whole: High specificity and sensitivity for cytomegalovirus status were reported for the classifier. Some V segments (TRBV6-2 and TRBV6-3 among them) were excluded as indistinguishable. One later analysis reportedly identified an Asian-associated ancestry cluster that showed fewer N-insertions than the roughly 620-donor mean.

PCR involved 60 Vbeta and 13 Jbeta primers. The repertoire was sequenced with immunoSEQ multiplex PCR; TCRdb's copy has only in-frame clones and lacks some. The sample includes about 140,000 clones, roughly 80% of them seen just once. Concerning this clone itself: Its cognate antigen is unknown.

This CDR3 region has 14 residues. With 3 bases clipped from V and 6 bases from J, the junction kept 5 bases outside the gene matches. CDR1 and CDR2 (germline): SGDLS, YYNGEE. Specimen: PBMCs. This sequence originates from a man aged 40-49 years in good health and CMV-seronegative. The chain uses TRBV9 and TRBJ1-5, with 8 bases lining up with TRBD1. This chain's CDR3 is CASSDQGAGQPQHF. Here the CDR3 DNA reads TGTGCCAGCAGCGACCAGGGGGCGGGTCAGCCCCAGCATTTT. Based on the CDR3 plus reference TRBV9 and TRBJ1-5, the full variable domain is DSGVTQTPKHLITATGQRVTLRCSPRSGDLSVYWYQQSLDQGLQFLIQYYNGEERAKGNILERFSAQQFPDLHSELNLSSLELGDSALYFCASSDQGAGQPQHFGDGTRLSIL.